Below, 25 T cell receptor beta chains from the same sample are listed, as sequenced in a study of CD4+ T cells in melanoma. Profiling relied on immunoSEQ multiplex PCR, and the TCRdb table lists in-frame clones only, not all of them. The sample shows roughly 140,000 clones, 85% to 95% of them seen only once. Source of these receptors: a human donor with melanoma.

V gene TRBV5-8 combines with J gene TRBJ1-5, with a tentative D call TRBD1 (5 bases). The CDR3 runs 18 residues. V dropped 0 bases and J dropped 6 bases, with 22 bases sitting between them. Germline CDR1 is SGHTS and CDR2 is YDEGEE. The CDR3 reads CASSLADGFGAPSQPQHF. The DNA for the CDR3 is TGTGCCAGCAGCTTGGCCGACGGGTTCGGGGCCCCCAGTCAGCCCCAGCATTTT.

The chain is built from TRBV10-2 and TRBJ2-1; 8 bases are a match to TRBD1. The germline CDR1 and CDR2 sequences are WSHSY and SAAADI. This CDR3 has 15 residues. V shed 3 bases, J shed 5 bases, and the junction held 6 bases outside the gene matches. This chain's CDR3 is CASSDGQGAHNEQFF. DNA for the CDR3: TGCGCCAGCAGTGACGGACAGGGCGCCCACAATGAGCAGTTCTTC.

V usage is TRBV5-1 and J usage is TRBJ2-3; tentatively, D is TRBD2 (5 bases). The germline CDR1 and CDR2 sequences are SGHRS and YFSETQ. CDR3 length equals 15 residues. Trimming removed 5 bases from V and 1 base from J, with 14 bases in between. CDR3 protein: CASSISSPGTDTQYF. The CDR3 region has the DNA TGCGCCAGCAGTATCTCTAGCCCTGGCACAGATACGCAGTATTTT.

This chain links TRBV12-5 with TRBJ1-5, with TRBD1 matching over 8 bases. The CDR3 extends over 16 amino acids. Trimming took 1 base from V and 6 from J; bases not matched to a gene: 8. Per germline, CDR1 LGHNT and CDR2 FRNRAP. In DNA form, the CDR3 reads TGTGCTAGTGGTTTGGATGGACAGGGACGTACTCAGCCCCAGCATTTT. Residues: CASGLDGQGRTQPQHF.

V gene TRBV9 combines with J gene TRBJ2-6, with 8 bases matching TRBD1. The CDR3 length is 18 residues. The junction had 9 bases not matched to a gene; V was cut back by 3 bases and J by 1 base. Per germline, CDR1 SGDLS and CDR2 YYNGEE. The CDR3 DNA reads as TGTGCCAGCAGCGGACAGGGGCCTTGGCAATCTGGGGCCAACGTCCTGACTTTC. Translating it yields CASSGQGPWQSGANVLTF.

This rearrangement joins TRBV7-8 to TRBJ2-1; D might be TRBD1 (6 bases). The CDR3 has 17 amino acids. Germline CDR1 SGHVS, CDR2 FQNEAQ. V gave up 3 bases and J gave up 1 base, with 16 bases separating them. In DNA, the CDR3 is TGTGCCAGCAGCTTGTATGGGGGCCTTGATTCCTACAATGAGCAGTTCTTC. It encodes CASSLYGGLDSYNEQFF.

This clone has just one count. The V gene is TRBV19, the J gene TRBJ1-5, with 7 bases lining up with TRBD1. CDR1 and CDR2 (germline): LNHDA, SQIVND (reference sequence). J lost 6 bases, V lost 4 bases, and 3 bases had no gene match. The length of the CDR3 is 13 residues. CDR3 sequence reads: CASSNQGGQPQHF. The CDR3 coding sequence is TGTGCCAGTAGTAACCAGGGGGGTCAGCCCCAGCATTTT.

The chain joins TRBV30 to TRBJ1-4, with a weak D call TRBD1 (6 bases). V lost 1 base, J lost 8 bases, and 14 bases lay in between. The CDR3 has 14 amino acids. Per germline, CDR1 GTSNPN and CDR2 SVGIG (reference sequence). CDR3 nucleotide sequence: TGTGCCTGGAGTGGATGGGGGCGCGGGGAAAAACTGTTTTTT. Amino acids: CAWSGWGRGEKLFF.

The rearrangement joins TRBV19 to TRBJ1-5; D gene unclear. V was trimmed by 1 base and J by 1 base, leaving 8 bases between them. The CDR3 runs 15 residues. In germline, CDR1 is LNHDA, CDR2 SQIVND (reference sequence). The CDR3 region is CASSIGYRSNQPQHF. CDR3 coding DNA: TGTGCCAGTAGTATAGGCTATAGAAGCAATCAGCCCCAGCATTTT.

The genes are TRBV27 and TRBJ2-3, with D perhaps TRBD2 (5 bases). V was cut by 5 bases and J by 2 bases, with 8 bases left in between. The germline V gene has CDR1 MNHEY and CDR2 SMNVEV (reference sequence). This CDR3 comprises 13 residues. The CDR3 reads CASSDYFTDTQYF. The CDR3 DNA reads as TGTGCCAGCAGTGACTACTTCACAGATACGCAGTATTTT.

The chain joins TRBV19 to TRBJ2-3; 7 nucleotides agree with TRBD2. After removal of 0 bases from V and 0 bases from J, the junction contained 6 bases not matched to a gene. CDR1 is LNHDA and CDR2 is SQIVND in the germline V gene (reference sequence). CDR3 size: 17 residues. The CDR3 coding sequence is TGTGCCAGTAGTATAGATCCTAGCGGTCCTAGCACAGATACGCAGTATTTT. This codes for CASSIDPSGPSTDTQYF.

The CDR3 coding sequence is TGTGCCAGCAGCTTTCTTGTGAACACTGAAGCTTTCTTT. Its protein is CASSFLVNTEAFF. The J gene is TRBJ1-1, the V gene TRBV7-3, with D unclear. CDR3 length: 13 amino acids. The V gene's germline CDR1 is SGHTA and CDR2 FQGTGA. V was cut by 3 bases and J by 0 bases, with 5 bases left in between. Based on the CDR3 plus reference TRBV7-3 and TRBJ1-1, the full variable domain is GAGVSQTPSNKVTEKGKYVELRCDPISGHTALYWYRQSLGQGPEFLIYFQGTGAADDSGLPNDRFFAVRPEGSVSTLKIQRTERGDSAVYLCASSFLVNTEAFFGQGTRLTVV.

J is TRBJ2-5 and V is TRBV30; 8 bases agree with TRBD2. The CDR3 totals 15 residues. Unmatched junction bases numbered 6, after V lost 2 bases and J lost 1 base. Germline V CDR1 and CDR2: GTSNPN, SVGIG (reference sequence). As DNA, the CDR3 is TGTGCCTGGAGTCGGGGGGGAGGGGGCCAAGAGACCCAGTACTTC. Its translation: CAWSRGGGGQETQYF.

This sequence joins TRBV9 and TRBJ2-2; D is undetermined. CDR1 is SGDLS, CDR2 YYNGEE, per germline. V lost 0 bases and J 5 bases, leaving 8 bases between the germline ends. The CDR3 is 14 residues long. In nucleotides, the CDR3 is TGTGCCAGCAGCGTAGCGGTGTTAACCGGGGAGCTGTTTTTT. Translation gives CASSVAVLTGELFF.

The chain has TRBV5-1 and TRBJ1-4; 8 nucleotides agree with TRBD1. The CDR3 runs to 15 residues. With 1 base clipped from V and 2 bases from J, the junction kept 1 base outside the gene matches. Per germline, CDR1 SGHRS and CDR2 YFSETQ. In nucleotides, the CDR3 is TGCGCCAGCAGCTTGAGGACAGGGACTAATGAAAAACTGTTTTTT. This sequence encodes CASSLRTGTNEKLFF.

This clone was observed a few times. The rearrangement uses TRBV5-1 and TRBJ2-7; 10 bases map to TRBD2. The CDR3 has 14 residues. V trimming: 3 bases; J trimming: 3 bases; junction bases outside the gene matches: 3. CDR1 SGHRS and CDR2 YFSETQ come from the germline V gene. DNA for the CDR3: TGCGCCAGCAGCTCCATAGCGGGGGGCTACGAGCAGTACTTC. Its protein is CASSSIAGGYEQYF. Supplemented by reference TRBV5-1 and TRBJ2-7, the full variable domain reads KAGVTQTPRYLIKTRGQQVTLSCSPISGHRSVSWYQQTPGQGLQFLFEYFSETQRNKGNFPGRFSGRQFSNSRSEMNVSTLELGDSALYLCASSSIAGGYEQYFGPGTRLTVT.

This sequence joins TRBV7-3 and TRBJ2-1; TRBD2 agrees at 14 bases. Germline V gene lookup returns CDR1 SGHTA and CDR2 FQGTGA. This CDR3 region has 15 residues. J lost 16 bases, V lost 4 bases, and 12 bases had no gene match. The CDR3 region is CASSSSPGLAGAFFF. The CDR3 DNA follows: TGTGCCAGCAGCTCATCCCCGGGACTAGCGGGGGCCTTCTTCTTC.

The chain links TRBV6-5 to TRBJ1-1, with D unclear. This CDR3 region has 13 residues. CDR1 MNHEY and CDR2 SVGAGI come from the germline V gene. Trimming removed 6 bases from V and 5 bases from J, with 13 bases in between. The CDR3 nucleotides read TGTGCCAGCAGCACCTTTTCTGCGACTGAAGCTTTCTTT. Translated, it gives CASSTFSATEAFF.

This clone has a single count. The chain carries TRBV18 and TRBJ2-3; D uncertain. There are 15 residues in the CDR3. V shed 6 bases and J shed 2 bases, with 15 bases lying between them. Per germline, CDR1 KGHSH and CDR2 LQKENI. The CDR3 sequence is CASSTSDRNTDTQYF. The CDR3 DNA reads TGTGCCAGCTCTACCAGTGATCGAAACACAGATACGCAGTATTTT.

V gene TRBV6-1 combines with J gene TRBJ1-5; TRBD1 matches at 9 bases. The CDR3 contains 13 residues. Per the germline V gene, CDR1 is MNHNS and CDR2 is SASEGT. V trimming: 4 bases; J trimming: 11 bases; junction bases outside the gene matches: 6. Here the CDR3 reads CASSGDRDTSQHF. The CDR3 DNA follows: TGTGCCAGCAGTGGGGACAGGGATACGTCCCAGCATTTT.

The CDR3 sequence is CSVERTSNEQFF. The CDR3 nucleotides read TGCAGCGTTGAAAGGACTTCCAATGAGCAGTTCTTC. The chain recombines TRBV29-1 with TRBJ2-1; D might be TRBD2 (5 bases). Per germline, CDR1 SQVTM and CDR2 ANQGSEA. The CDR3 loop spans 12 amino acids. Trimming pared 2 bases from V and 6 bases from J, leaving 8 bases between.

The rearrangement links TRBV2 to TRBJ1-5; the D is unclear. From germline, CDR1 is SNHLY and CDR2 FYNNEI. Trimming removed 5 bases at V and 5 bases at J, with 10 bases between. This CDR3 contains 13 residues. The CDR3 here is CASSPHKYQPQHF. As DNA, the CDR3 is TGTGCCAGCAGTCCTCACAAATATCAGCCCCAGCATTTT.

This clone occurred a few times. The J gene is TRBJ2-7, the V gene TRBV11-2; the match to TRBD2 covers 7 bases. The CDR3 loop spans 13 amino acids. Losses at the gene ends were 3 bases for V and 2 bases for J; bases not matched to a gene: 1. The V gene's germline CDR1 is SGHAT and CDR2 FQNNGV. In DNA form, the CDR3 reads TGTGCCAGCAGCTTGGGAGGGCCCTACGAGCAGTACTTC. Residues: CASSLGGPYEQYF.

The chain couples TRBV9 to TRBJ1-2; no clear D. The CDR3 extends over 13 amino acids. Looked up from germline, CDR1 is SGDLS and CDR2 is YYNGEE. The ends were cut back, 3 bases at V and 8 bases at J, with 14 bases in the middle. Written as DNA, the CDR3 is TGTGCCAGCAGCGCCCCTTGGGATCGGGGCTACACCTTC. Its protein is CASSAPWDRGYTF.

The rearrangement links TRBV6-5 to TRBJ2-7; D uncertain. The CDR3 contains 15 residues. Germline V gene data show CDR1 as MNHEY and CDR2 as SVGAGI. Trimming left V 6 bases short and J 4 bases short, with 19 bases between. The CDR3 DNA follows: TGTGCCAGCAGCGCAAGGGTAGGCTTTAATTACGAGCAGTACTTC. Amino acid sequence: CASSARVGFNYEQYF.